This passage covers 27 T cell receptor beta chains from one sample sequenced in a study. TCRdb processed the 5' RACE reads anew with MiXCR; each CDR3 protein has one entry. This table has over 25,000 distinct CDR3 sequences, about 26% appearing once. The source material was naive CD4+ T cells sorted from a lymph node. Subset given: naive CD4+ T cells, CD4+CD45RA+CD25-. The receptors were sampled from a female donor with breast cancer.

Note on this clonotype: This sequence may be a read error, since a much larger clone differs from it by one base. The chain carries TRBV5-1 and TRBJ1-4; D gene ambiguous. The CDR3 totals 14 residues. Germline V gene data show CDR1 as SGHRS and CDR2 as YFSETQ. CDR3 in amino acids: CTSSQQPTNEKLFF. CDR3 bases: TGCACCAGCAGCCAACAGCCAACTAATGAAAAACTGTTTTTT.

This chain joins TRBV29-1 and TRBJ2-1; D is possibly TRBD2 (5 bases). This CDR3 has 12 amino acids. Trimming pared 6 bases from V and 6 bases from J, leaving 12 bases between. Germline assignment: CDR1 SQVTM and CDR2 ANQGSEA. The chain's CDR3 is CSVLPGGNEQFF. The CDR3 region has the DNA TGCAGCGTCCTCCCTGGAGGCAATGAGCAGTTCTTC.

This clonotype was detected many times. This chain connects TRBV28 to TRBJ2-7; unclear D gene. Looked up from germline, CDR1 is MDHEN and CDR2 is SYDVKM. Trimming removed 3 bases at V and 6 bases at J, with 12 bases between. This CDR3 comprises 13 residues. In DNA form, the CDR3 reads TGTGCCAGCAGTTTTCCTCCTTTGGTCGAGCAGTACTTC. Its translation is CASSFPPLVEQYF.

This clonotype came up once. One base away lies a much larger clone, so this may be a sequencing read error. The chain uses TRBV7-3 and TRBJ1-1; maybe TRBD1 (5 bases). The CDR3 spans 15 residues. V was shortened by 11 bases and J by 5 bases, with 24 bases between the two germline ends. CDR1 and CDR2 (germline): SGHTA, FQGTGA. CDR3 bases: TGTGCCGGCACCGACAGAGGGGCGTTGGGTACTGAAGCTTTCTTT. Amino acid sequence: CAGTDRGALGTEAFF.

This clonotype occurred a few times. J is TRBJ2-3 and V is TRBV20-1; 11 bases fit TRBD1. The CDR3 spans 16 residues. V lost 4 bases to trimming and J lost 4 bases; unmatched junction nucleotides: 10. Germline CDR1 is DFQATT and CDR2 is SNEGSKA (reference sequence). The CDR3 DNA sequence: TGCAGTGCTAAGGACAGGGGGCGAGGCCGCGCAGATACGCAGTATTTT. As protein: CSAKDRGRGRADTQYF.

The rearrangement joins TRBV20-1 to TRBJ2-5, with 7 bases that match TRBD2. CDR3 length equals 15 residues. V shed 4 bases and J 4 bases; nucleotides not matched to a gene: 12. CDR1 and CDR2 (germline): DFQATT, SNEGSKA (reference sequence). The CDR3 DNA follows: TGCAGTGCTACAAGGGAGGGAGCCGCGTCAGAGACCCAGTACTTC. Encoded protein: CSATREGAASETQYF.

This clonotype has a handful of counts. V gene TRBV7-2 combines with J gene TRBJ2-1; TRBD1 or TRBD2 may be the D gene (5 bases each). The V end was cut by 4 bases, the J end by 6 bases, with 13 bases between. The CDR3 extends over 14 amino acids. From germline, CDR1 is SGHTA and CDR2 FQGNSA. CDR3 nucleotides: TGTGCCAGCAGCTCCGGTACCGGGACCAATGAGCAGTTCTTC. It specifies CASSSGTGTNEQFF. Supplemented by reference TRBV7-2 and TRBJ2-1, the full variable domain reads GAGVSQSPSNKVTEKGKDVELRCDPISGHTALYWYRQSLGQGLEFLIYFQGNSAPDKSGLPSDRFSAERTGGSVSTLTIQRTQQEDSAVYLCASSSGTGTNEQFFGPGTRLTVL.

The V gene is TRBV2, the J gene TRBJ1-4; D perhaps matches TRBD1 (5 bases). Germline V gene sequence: CDR1 SNHLY, CDR2 FYNNEI. The CDR3 covers 10 residues. V was trimmed by 7 bases and J by 12 bases, leaving 9 bases between them. CDR3 sequence: CASKGPELFF. Here the CDR3 DNA reads TGTGCCAGCAAGGGACCCGAACTGTTTTTT. Complete variable domain (other parts from reference TRBV2 and TRBJ1-4): EPEVTQTPSHQVTQMGQEVILRCVPISNHLYFYWYRQILGQKVEFLVSFYNNEISEKSEIFDDQFSVERPDGSNFTLKIRSTKLEDSAMYFCASKGPELFFGSGTQLSVL.

This clonotype has only a few counts. The chain combines TRBV7-9 with TRBJ2-5; 7 bases match TRBD1. This CDR3 contains 14 residues. Germline loops: CDR1 SEHNR, CDR2 FQNEAQ (reference sequence). Trimming removed 5 bases from V and 4 bases from J; junction bases left unmatched: 7. The CDR3 protein is CASSPQTGTETQYF. The CDR3 nucleotides are TGTGCCAGCAGCCCCCAGACAGGGACAGAGACCCAGTACTTC.

The chain carries TRBV7-9 and TRBJ2-1, with 10 bases aligning to TRBD2. V lost 5 bases, J lost 0 bases, and 4 bases stayed unmatched. Germline CDR1 reads SEHNR; CDR2 reads FQNEAQ (reference sequence). This CDR3 is built from 16 residues. CDR3 in amino acids: CASSPPSGSSYNEQFF. In nucleotides, the CDR3 is TGTGCCAGCAGCCCCCCTAGCGGGAGCTCCTACAATGAGCAGTTCTTC.

The chain has TRBV28 and TRBJ2-5; 7 nucleotides agree with TRBD1. The CDR3 is made up of 14 amino acids. V lost 10 bases, J lost 2 bases, and 10 bases stayed unmatched. In germline, CDR1 is MDHEN, CDR2 SYDVKM. CDR3 coding DNA: TGTGCCATACAAACAGGGGTGGCACAAGAGACCCAGTACTTC. This codes for CAIQTGVAQETQYF.

This chain uses TRBV2 with TRBJ1-4, with D perhaps matching TRBD1 (5 bases). The length of the CDR3 is 10 residues. CDR1 and CDR2 from the germline V gene are SNHLY and FYNNEI. Between the trimmed V and J ends, which lost 6 bases and 13 bases, there was a span of 9 bases. CDR3 protein: CASRGVRLFF. The CDR3, as DNA: TGTGCCAGCAGAGGGGTCCGACTGTTTTTT.

There are many counts of this clonotype. This chain links TRBV7-6 with TRBJ2-3; D may correspond to TRBD1 or TRBD2 (7 bases each). Germline V gene sequence: CDR1 SGHVS, CDR2 FNYEAQ. Deletions cut 5 bases from V and 2 bases from J, with 14 bases between. The CDR3 is made up of 15 amino acids. Written as DNA, the CDR3 is TGTGCCAGCAGCCAAGCGGGACAGAACACAGATACGCAGTATTTT. Protein product: CASSQAGQNTDTQYF.

This clonotype has a handful of counts. This chain uses TRBV20-1 with TRBJ1-2; a possible D gene is TRBD1 (6 bases). CDR1 and CDR2 from the germline V gene are DFQATT and SNEGSKA (reference sequence). V was shortened by 4 bases and J by 4 bases, with 16 bases between the two germline ends. This CDR3 comprises 14 residues. The CDR3 DNA is TGCAGTGCTATGTCGGACAGTTCCATCTATGGCTACACCTTC. Its protein product is CSAMSDSSIYGYTF.

Turning to this clonotype: Relative to the germline gene, one junction end is altered; a read error may explain this. This chain uses TRBV3-1 with TRBJ1-2, with D possibly TRBD1 on 5 matching bases. The CDR3 contains 13 residues. Germline V gene sequence: CDR1 LGHDT, CDR2 YNNKEL (reference sequence). CDR3: CACSGRQRYGYTF. For the CDR3, the DNA is TGTGCCTGCAGCGGGCGACAGCGCTATGGCTACACCTTC.

This clonotype was counted at least ten times. This sequence joins TRBV5-6 and TRBJ2-5, with a tentative D call TRBD1 (6 bases). V was trimmed by 4 bases and J by 5 bases, leaving 18 bases between them. The V gene's germline CDR1 is SGHDT and CDR2 YYEEEE. The CDR3 runs to 15 residues. The CDR3: CASSPRQEISETQYF. In nucleotides, the CDR3 is TGTGCCAGCAGCCCGAGACAGGAAATAAGTGAGACCCAGTACTTC.

There are many counts of this clonotype. This chain links TRBV14 with TRBJ2-3; 7 bases are a match to TRBD2. V lost 4 bases to trimming and J lost 0 bases; unmatched junction nucleotides: 1. Germline V gives CDR1 SGHDN, CDR2 FVKESK. The CDR3 runs to 14 residues. The DNA of the CDR3 is TGTGCCAGCAGCCGGGGGGGTAGCACAGATACGCAGTATTTT. Residues: CASSRGGSTDTQYF.

This clonotype showed up just a few times. The chain uses TRBV20-1 and TRBJ2-7; 8 bases are shared with TRBD2. J lost 1 base, V lost 5 bases, and 10 bases had no gene match. The CDR3 runs to 15 residues. The germline V gene encodes CDR1 DFQATT and CDR2 SNEGSKA (reference sequence). The CDR3 loop is CSAPFAGLESYEQYF. The CDR3 coding sequence is TGCAGTGCTCCCTTTGCGGGACTAGAATCCTACGAGCAGTACTTC.

Regarding this clonotype: No conserved phenylalanine or tryptophan ends this CDR3, so it is likely a read error. The rearrangement joins TRBV27 to TRBJ2-1; D remains unclear. CDR3 length: 13 amino acids. The germline V gene encodes CDR1 MNHEY and CDR2 SMNVEV (reference sequence). V shed 7 bases and J shed 5 bases, with 12 bases lying between them. The DNA of the CDR3 is TGTGCCAGCACACGCCTCCCTAACAATGAGCAGTTCCTC. Translation: CASTRLPNNEQFL.

CDR3 in DNA: TGCGCCAGCAGCGGGCAGGGGTCAGCCGGGGAGCTGTTTTTT. This translates into CASSGQGSAGELFF. This sequence joins TRBV5-1 and TRBJ2-2; D may be TRBD1 (6 bases). V was pared by 4 bases and J by 6 bases, with 13 bases between. This CDR3 has 14 residues. Germline values: CDR1 SGHRS, CDR2 YFSETQ.

On this clonotype itself: This sequence may be a read error, since a much larger clone differs from it by one base. The V call is TRBV3-1, the J call TRBJ1-1, with TRBD1 as a possible D gene (6 bases). The CDR3 loop spans 13 amino acids. Germline V CDR1 and CDR2: LGHDT, YNNKEL (reference sequence). The CDR3 nucleotides are TGTGCCAGCAGCCAACGACAGGTAGTTGAAGCTCTCTTT. The encoded protein is CASSQRQVVEALF. Complete variable domain (other parts from reference TRBV3-1 and TRBJ1-1): DTAVSQTPKYLVTQMGNDKSIKCEQNLGHDTMYWYKQDSKKFLKIMFSYNNKELIINETVPNRFSPKSPDKAHLNLHINSLELGDSAVYFCASSQRQVVEALFGQGTRLTVV.

This clonotype was observed a handful of times. The V and J genes are TRBV7-9 and TRBJ1-1; 8 nucleotides line up with TRBD1. Losses at the gene ends were 5 bases for V and 10 bases for J; bases not matched to a gene: 12. This CDR3 has 14 amino acids. Germline loops: CDR1 SEHNR, CDR2 FQNEAQ (reference sequence). CDR3 sequence: CASSPRGQGGGAFF. CDR3 DNA: TGTGCCAGCAGCCCCAGGGGGCAGGGCGGGGGAGCTTTCTTT.

This clonotype was seen many times. The chain has TRBV9 and TRBJ1-4; D remains unclear. With 0 bases removed from V and 0 bases from J, the gap between germline ends came to 6 bases. Germline V gene lookup returns CDR1 SGDLS and CDR2 YYNGEE. This CDR3 is 15 amino acids long. The CDR3 region is CASSVGVATNEKLFF. CDR3 nucleotide sequence: TGTGCCAGCAGCGTAGGGGTAGCAACTAATGAAAAACTGTTTTTT.

There are many counts of this clonotype. V usage is TRBV29-1 and J usage is TRBJ1-2; D gene uncertain. Germline V CDR1 and CDR2: SQVTM, ANQGSEA. V was cut by 1 base and J by 4 bases, with 4 bases left in between. This CDR3 region has 11 residues. CDR3 amino acids: CSVEGGYGYTF. The CDR3 DNA follows: TGCAGCGTTGAAGGGGGCTATGGCTACACCTTC.

Worth noting for this clonotype: A clone one base away is much larger, so this may be a read error. This sequence joins TRBV7-2 and TRBJ2-2; 9 positions agree with TRBD1. The CDR3 runs 15 residues. Looked up from germline, CDR1 is SGHTA and CDR2 is FQGNSA. Here the CDR3 DNA reads TGTGCCGGCAGCTTAGGACAGGGGCGCACCGGGGAGCTGTTTTTT. Translating gives CAGSLGQGRTGELFF.

By proportion, this clonotype is medium-sized. The chain employs TRBV4-3 and TRBJ2-7; 10 bases are shared with TRBD1. Germline CDR1 is LGHNA and CDR2 is YSLEER. The CDR3 totals 15 residues. V lost 3 bases to trimming and J lost 0 bases; unmatched junction nucleotides: 2. DNA of the CDR3: TGCGCCAGCAGCCAGGGACAGGGGACCTCCTACGAGCAGTACTTC. Encoded protein: CASSQGQGTSYEQYF.

Note on this clonotype: Since a much larger clone is just one base distant, this may be a read error. The chain couples TRBV5-5 to TRBJ1-1; 7 nucleotides match TRBD1. Germline CDR1 is SGHKS and CDR2 is YYEKEE (reference sequence). CDR3 length equals 14 residues. The CDR3 DNA sequence: TGTGCCGGCAGCTTCGACAGGGTTTTGACTGAAGCTTTCTTT. Translated: CAGSFDRVLTEAFF.